Below are 8 T cell receptor beta chains sequenced from a single sample in a study of beta chain features in type 1 diabetes. Findings and limits, study-wide: Among patients with Type 1 diabetes, TCRB CDR3s were moderately but significantly shorter in every one of the four CD4+ subsets.

The entirety of the isolated RNA underwent reverse transcription, so expressed TCRB transcripts were sequenced. Clones were sequenced by immunoSEQ multiplex PCR, and TCRdb holds only the in-frame ones, with some missing. The sample includes some 350,000 clones, around an eighth of them seen just once. These receptors are not linked to any known antigen. The specimen was naive CD4+ T cells from blood. These TCRs come from a woman younger than 30 with type 1 diabetes.

This clone is a singleton in its sample. V gene TRBV28 combines with J gene TRBJ2-7, with TRBD1 identical over 8 bases. Trimming cost V 7 bases and J 12 bases; bases outside gene matches: 11. Germline CDR1 and CDR2: MDHEN and SYDVKM. CDR3 length: 12 amino acids. The CDR3 nucleotides read TGTGCCAGCACCTCATACGGGACAGGAACGTACTTC. Encoded protein: CASTSYGTGTYF.

This clone was observed a handful of times. The V and J genes are TRBV5-4 and TRBJ2-7; D perhaps matches TRBD1 (5 bases). Trimming cost V 2 bases and J 0 bases, with 12 bases left between them. Germline values: CDR1 SGHNT, CDR2 YYREEE (reference sequence). This CDR3 has 15 residues. The CDR3 here is CASSFPGQGSYEQYF. The CDR3 nucleotides are TGTGCCAGCAGCTTCCCAGGGCAAGGCTCCTACGAGCAGTACTTC.

The V and J genes are TRBV4-1 and TRBJ2-7; D unresolved. The CDR3 loop spans 14 amino acids. Trimming took 0 bases from V and 7 from J, leaving 13 bases between them. Germline CDR1 MGHRA, CDR2 YSYEKL. DNA of the CDR3: TGCGCCAGCAGCCAAGATTATGGGTGGTGGGAGCAGTACGTC. Residues: CASSQDYGWWEQYV.

This clone was seen a few times. CDR3 amino acids: CASSYTGLNTEAFF. The CDR3 DNA sequence: TGTGCCAGCAGTTACACAGGGTTGAACACTGAAGCTTTCTTT. V and J are TRBV6-6 and TRBJ1-1, with TRBD1 as a possible D gene (6 bases). The CDR3 consists of 14 residues. Germline V gene data show CDR1 as MNHNY and CDR2 as SVGAGI (reference sequence). V was trimmed by 2 bases and J by 0 bases, leaving 7 bases between them.

This clone turned up a few times. The V gene is TRBV30, the J gene TRBJ1-1; weak D call: TRBD1 (5 bases). The germline V gene has CDR1 GTSNPN and CDR2 SVGIG (reference sequence). V was pared by 3 bases and J by 8 bases, with 13 bases between. The CDR3 consists of 12 residues. The CDR3 DNA reads TGTGCCTGGAGCGTCCCCCGGGGGGAAGCTTTCTTT. This translates into CAWSVPRGEAFF.

V is TRBV29-1 and J is TRBJ2-1, with 8 bases fitting TRBD1. The V and J ends lost 8 bases and 9 bases, in that order; junction bases with no gene match: 12. The CDR3 is 13 residues long. Germline V gene data show CDR1 as SQVTM and CDR2 as ANQGSEA. CDR3 bases: TGCAGCTCTTCAGGGGGCTTAGGAGGTGAGCAGTTCTTC. This translates into CSSSGGLGGEQFF.

This clone was counted between two and nine times. The genes are TRBV9 and TRBJ2-3; 9 nucleotides agree with TRBD2. Trimming at V came to 2 bases and at J to 4 bases, leaving 11 bases not matched to a gene. This CDR3 has 17 residues. Germline loops: CDR1 SGDLS, CDR2 YYNGEE. The CDR3 protein is CASSVGLAGSGADTQYF. The CDR3 nucleotides read TGTGCCAGCAGCGTGGGGCTAGCGGGGAGTGGAGCAGATACGCAGTATTTT.

This clone was counted a few times. J is TRBJ1-2 and V is TRBV28; D gene ambiguous. Trimming took 3 bases from V and 8 from J, leaving 13 bases between them. The CDR3 has 13 residues. Germline V gene lookup returns CDR1 MDHEN and CDR2 SYDVKM. CDR3: CASSFGDTGGYTF. The CDR3 DNA reads TGTGCCAGCAGTTTCGGCGATACGGGGGGCTACACCTTC.